This TCR delta chain was obtained from a study of gamma-delta chains in newborns, infants, children. Study-level background: Innate gammadelta T cells reportedly expand polyclonally right after birth, driven by microbial exposure, per the title.

TCRdb processed the reads again with the CATT caller. The data contain approximately 12,000 delta-chain clones, approximately 8.2% of them seen just once; the ten biggest clones take up about 3.8%. This clone was counted a few times. Other nucleotide sequences from this sample produce the same CDR3. CDR3 length: 15 residues. Losses at the gene ends were 0 bases for V and 0 bases for J; bases not matched to a gene: 2. In germline, CDR1 is GEAIGNYY, CDR2 EKD. The chain carries TRDV2 and TRDJ1; 8 nucleotides line up with TRDD3. The receptor comes from a child who was a newborn, infant or young child, either healthy, febrile or measles-vaccinated (not recorded which). The sequencing sample was made of blood. CDR3 sequence: CACDTWGIHTDKLIF. CDR3 DNA sequence: TGTGCCTGTGACACCTGGGGGATCCACACCGATAAACTCATCTTT.